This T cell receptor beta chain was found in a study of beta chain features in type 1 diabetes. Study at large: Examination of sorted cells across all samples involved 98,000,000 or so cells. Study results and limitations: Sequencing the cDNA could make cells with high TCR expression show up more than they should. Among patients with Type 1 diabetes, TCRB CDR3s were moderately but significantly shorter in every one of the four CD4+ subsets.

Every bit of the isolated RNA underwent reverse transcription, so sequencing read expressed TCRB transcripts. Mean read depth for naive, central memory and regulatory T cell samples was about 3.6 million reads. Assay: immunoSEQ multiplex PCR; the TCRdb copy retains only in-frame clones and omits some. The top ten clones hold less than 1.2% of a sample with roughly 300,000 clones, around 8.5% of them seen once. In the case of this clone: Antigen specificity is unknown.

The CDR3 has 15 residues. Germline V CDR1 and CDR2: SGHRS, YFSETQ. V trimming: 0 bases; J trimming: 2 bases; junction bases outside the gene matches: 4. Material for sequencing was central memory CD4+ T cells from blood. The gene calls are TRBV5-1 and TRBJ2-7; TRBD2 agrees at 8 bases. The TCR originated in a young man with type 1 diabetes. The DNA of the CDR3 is TGCGCCAGCAGCTTGGCTGTGCGGGGGGCCTACGAGCAGTACTTC. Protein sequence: CASSLAVRGAYEQYF.